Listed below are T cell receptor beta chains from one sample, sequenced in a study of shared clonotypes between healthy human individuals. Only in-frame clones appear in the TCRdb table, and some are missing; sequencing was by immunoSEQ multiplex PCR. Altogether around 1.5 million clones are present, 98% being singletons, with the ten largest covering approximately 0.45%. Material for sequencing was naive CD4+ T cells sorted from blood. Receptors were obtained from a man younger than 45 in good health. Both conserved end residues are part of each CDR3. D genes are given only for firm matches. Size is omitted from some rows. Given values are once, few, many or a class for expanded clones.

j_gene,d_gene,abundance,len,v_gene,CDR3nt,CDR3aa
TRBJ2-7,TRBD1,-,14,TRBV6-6,TGTGCCAGCAGTTCCGGGACAGGGGCGGGCGAGCAGTACTTC,CASSSGTGAGEQYF
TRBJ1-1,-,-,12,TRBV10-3,TGTGCCGTGGGCGGGGGAAACACTGAAGCTTTCTTT,CAVGGGNTEAFF
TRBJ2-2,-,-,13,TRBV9,TGTGCCAGCAGCCCACAGCAAAGGGGGGAGCTGTTTTTT,CASSPQQRGELFF
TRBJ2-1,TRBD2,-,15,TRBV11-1,TGTGCCAGCAGCCCGCGGGGGAGCTCCTACAATGAGCAGTTCTTC,CASSPRGSSYNEQFF
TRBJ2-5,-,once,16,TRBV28,TGTGCCAGCAGTCCCATAAATACAGGAGGCCAAGAGACCCAGTACTTC,CASSPINTGGQETQYF
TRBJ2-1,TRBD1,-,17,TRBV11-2,TGTGCCAGCAGACCTAGAACCGGGACAGGGAACTACAATGAGCAGTTCTTC,CASRPRTGTGNYNEQFF
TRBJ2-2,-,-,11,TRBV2,TGTGCCAGCAGCTTGGCCGGGGAGCTGTTTTTT,CASSLAGELFF
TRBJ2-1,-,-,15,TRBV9,TGTGCCAGCAGCGTAAGGGGGAGCTCCTACAATGAGCAGTTCTTC,CASSVRGSSYNEQFF
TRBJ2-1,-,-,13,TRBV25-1,TGTGCCAGCAGCCGGGACTTAAACAATGAGCAGTTCTTC,CASSRDLNNEQFF
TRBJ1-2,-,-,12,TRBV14,TGTGCCAGCAGCATCGGGGCGGATGGCTACACCTTC,CASSIGADGYTF
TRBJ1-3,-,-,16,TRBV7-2,TGTGCCAGCAGCGCCAAGGACTCAAACTCTGGAAACACCATATATTTT,CASSAKDSNSGNTIYF
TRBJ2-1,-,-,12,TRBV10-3,TGTGCCATCAGTGTCGACGAACAGGGGCAGTTCTTC,CAISVDEQGQFF
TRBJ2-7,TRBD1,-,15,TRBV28,TGTGCCAGCAGTCCCGACAGGGGGTCTTCCTACGAGCAGTACTTC,CASSPDRGSSYEQYF
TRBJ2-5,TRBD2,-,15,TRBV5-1,TGCGCCAGCAGCAGCGGACTAGCGGGAAAAGAGACCCAGTACTTC,CASSSGLAGKETQYF
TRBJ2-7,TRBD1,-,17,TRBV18,TGTGCCAGCTCACCGCGAACCCCAACAGGGGGCGCGGACGAGCAGTACTTC,CASSPRTPTGGADEQYF
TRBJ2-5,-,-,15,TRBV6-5,TGTGCCAGCAGTTACTCGATGGGGACCCAAGAGACCCAGTACTTC,CASSYSMGTQETQYF
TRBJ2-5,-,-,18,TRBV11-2,TGTGCCAGCAGCCCCCGAGAGGGGTGGTCGGACCGCCTAGAGACCCAGTACTTC,CASSPREGWSDRLETQYF
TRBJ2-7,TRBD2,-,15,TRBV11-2,TGTGCCAGCAGCTTAGATCTAGCGGGAAGGGGCGAGCAGTACTTC,CASSLDLAGRGEQYF
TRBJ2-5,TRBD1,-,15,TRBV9,TGTGCCAGCAGCCTTCGGACAGGGGGCAGGGAGACCCAGTACTTC,CASSLRTGGRETQYF
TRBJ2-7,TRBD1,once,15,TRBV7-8,TGTGCCAGCAGCTCCTGGACAGGGGCCTCCTACGAGCAGTACTTC,CASSSWTGASYEQYF
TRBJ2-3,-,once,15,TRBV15,TGTGCCACCAGCAGAGAACAGGCCCCCACAGATACGCAGTATTTT,CATSREQAPTDTQYF
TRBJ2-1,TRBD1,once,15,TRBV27,TGTGCCAGCGCCCTTCCCGGGACAGGGTTGAATGAGCAGTTCTTC,CASALPGTGLNEQFF
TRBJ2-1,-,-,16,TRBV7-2,TGTGCCAGCAGCTTATCACCGGGCCCAGGATACAATGAGCAGTTCTTC,CASSLSPGPGYNEQFF
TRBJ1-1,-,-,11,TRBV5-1,TGCGCCAGCGGTGAGACAGAAAAAGCTTTCTTT,CASGETEKAFF
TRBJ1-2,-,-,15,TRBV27,TGTGCCAGCAGTTACTCCCCCGGGACATCCTATGGCTACACCTTC,CASSYSPGTSYGYTF
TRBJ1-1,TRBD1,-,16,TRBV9,TGTGCCAGCAGCGGACTCGTCAGGGGGCTAGGCACTGAAGCTTTCTTT,CASSGLVRGLGTEAFF
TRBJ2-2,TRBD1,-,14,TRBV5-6,TGTGCCAGCCAGACACAGGGGGGAACCGGGGAGCTGTTTTTT,CASQTQGGTGELFF
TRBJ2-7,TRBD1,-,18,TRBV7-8,TGTGCCAGCAGCTTATTTAGGGGAGGACAGGGCGTCACCTACGAGCAGTACTTC,CASSLFRGGQGVTYEQYF
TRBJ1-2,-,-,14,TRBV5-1,TGCGCCAGCAACTTGGATCAGGGGACATATGGCTACACCTTC,CASNLDQGTYGYTF
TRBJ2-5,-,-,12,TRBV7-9,TGTGCCAGCAGCCGTAGTGTAGAGACCCAGTACTTC,CASSRSVETQYF
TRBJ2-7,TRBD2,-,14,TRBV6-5,TGTGCCAGCAAATCCGCTAGCGGATATTACGAGCAGTACTTC,CASKSASGYYEQYF
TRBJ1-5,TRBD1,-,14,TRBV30,TGTGCCTGGAGTGCTACAGGGGGCGGTCAGCCCCAGCATTTT,CAWSATGGGQPQHF
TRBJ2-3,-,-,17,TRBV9,TGTGCCAGCAGCGTAGGGAGAGGGCCAACCTTCACAGATACGCAGTATTTT,CASSVGRGPTFTDTQYF
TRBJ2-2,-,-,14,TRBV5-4,TGTGCCAGCAGCCTTATGGACACAACCGGGGAGCTGTTTTTT,CASSLMDTTGELFF
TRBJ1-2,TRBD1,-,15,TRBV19,TGTGCCAGTAAACGCGGGACAGGGTCGTCTGATGGCTACACCTTC,CASKRGTGSSDGYTF